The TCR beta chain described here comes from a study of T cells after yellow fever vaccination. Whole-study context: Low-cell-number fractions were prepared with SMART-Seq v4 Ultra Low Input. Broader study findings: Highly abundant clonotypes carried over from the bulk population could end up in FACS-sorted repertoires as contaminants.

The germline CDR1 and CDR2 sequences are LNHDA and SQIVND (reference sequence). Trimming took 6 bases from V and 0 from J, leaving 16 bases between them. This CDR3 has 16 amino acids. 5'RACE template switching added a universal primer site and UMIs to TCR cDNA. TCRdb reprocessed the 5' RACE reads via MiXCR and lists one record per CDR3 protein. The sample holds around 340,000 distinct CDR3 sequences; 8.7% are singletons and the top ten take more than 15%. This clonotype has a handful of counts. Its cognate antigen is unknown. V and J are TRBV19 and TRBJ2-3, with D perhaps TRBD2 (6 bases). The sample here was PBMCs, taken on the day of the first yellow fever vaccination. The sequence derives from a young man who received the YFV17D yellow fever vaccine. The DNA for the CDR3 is TGTGCCAGTAGCGGTCCGGCGGGGTCTAGCACAGATACGCAGTATTTT. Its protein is CASSGPAGSSTDTQYF. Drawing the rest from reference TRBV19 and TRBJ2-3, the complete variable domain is DGGITQSPKYLFRKEGQNVTLSCEQNLNHDAMYWYRQDPGQGLRLIYYSQIVNDFQKGDIAEGYSVSREKKESFPLTVTSAQKNPTAFYLCASSGPAGSSTDTQYFGPGTRLTVL.